These 21 T cell receptor beta chains originate from one sample sequenced in a study of shared clonotypes between healthy human individuals. The table came from immunoSEQ multiplex PCR; TCRdb's copy has only in-frame clones and leaves some out. The profile shows more than 2,000,000 clones, 80% to 95% of them singletons. The sample taken for sequencing was naive CD4+ T cells from PBMCs. Subset: CD45RA+ positively selected. These TCRs come from a man aged 18 to 35 in good health. Some clones in this sample may be carry-over from other donors' samples.

The chain links TRBV7-9 to TRBJ1-4; D ambiguous. The CDR3 runs 16 residues. The germline V gene encodes CDR1 SEHNR and CDR2 FQNEAQ (reference sequence). Trimming removed 1 base at V and 0 bases at J, with 9 bases between. CDR3 residues: CASSLVDNPTNEKLFF. The CDR3 DNA is TGTGCCAGCAGCTTAGTCGACAACCCAACTAATGAAAAACTGTTTTTT.

The rearrangement joins TRBV7-2 to TRBJ2-7, with D tentatively TRBD2 (5 bases). Germline CDR1 SGHTA, CDR2 FQGNSA. Trimming cost V 1 base and J 6 bases, with 13 bases left between them. The CDR3 consists of 14 residues. CDR3 coding DNA: TGTGCCAGCAGCTTAGTTAGGGTCGCGGGCGAGCAGTACTTC. Residues: CASSLVRVAGEQYF.

The V and J genes are TRBV5-6 and TRBJ2-3, with a tentative D call TRBD1 (7 bases). Germline CDR1 is SGHDT and CDR2 is YYEEEE. V lost 6 bases and J 4 bases, leaving 18 bases between the germline ends. The CDR3 totals 15 residues. The DNA for the CDR3 is TGTGCCAGCACCAAGGCAGGGGGGAATTCAGATACGCAGTATTTT. Its protein is CASTKAGGNSDTQYF.

Notes on this clone: Other DNA sequences from this sample encode an identical CDR3 as well. This chain connects TRBV10-3 to TRBJ1-2, with D uncertain. V lost 0 bases and J 3 bases, leaving 8 bases between the germline ends. Germline CDR1 ENHRY, CDR2 SYGVKD. The CDR3 has 14 amino acids. The CDR3 region is CAISESGTDYGYTF. In DNA, the CDR3 is TGTGCCATCAGTGAGTCCGGAACAGACTATGGCTACACCTTC.

The chain combines TRBV7-8 with TRBJ2-2; D not certain. The CDR3 consists of 17 residues. Trimming pared 5 bases from V and 0 bases from J, leaving 16 bases between. The germline CDR1 and CDR2 sequences are SGHVS and FQNEAQ. The CDR3, as DNA: TGTGCCAGCAGCCTAAGGCGTGGATCTCCGAACACCGGGGAGCTGTTTTTT. Translation gives CASSLRRGSPNTGELFF.

The rearrangement joins TRBV28 to TRBJ1-1; TRBD1 agrees at 7 bases. CDR1 and CDR2 (germline): MDHEN, SYDVKM. The CDR3 is 15 residues long. V dropped 5 bases and J dropped 2; count of bases not matched to a gene: 8. The CDR3 sequence is CASSRQGGFNTEAFF. Written as DNA, the CDR3 is TGTGCCAGCAGTAGACAGGGAGGATTTAACACTGAAGCTTTCTTT.

The rearrangement joins TRBV15 to TRBJ2-3; D uncertain. Trimming left V 4 bases short and J 2 bases short, with 13 bases between. Per germline, CDR1 LNHNV and CDR2 YYDKDF (reference sequence). The CDR3 is 15 amino acids. DNA for the CDR3: TGTGCCACCAGCACAGCTCTTCCTCTCACAGATACGCAGTATTTT. Translated: CATSTALPLTDTQYF.

The chain links TRBV6-5 to TRBJ1-2; TRBD1 is a possible D gene (5 bases). V lost 6 bases, J lost 4 bases, and 12 bases lay in between. The CDR3 covers 13 residues. CDR1 and CDR2 (germline): MNHEY, SVGAGI. The CDR3 loop is CASSRQFLYGYTF. Written as DNA, the CDR3 is TGTGCCAGCAGCCGACAGTTCCTCTATGGCTACACCTTC.

About this clone itself: The identical CDR3 is also encoded by other nucleotide sequences in the sample. This rearrangement joins TRBV9 to TRBJ2-1, with no clear D. Germline V gives CDR1 SGDLS, CDR2 YYNGEE. The length of the CDR3 is 15 residues. V was clipped by 0 bases and J by 2 bases, with 9 bases between them. CDR3 DNA: TGTGCCAGCAGCGTAGACGGCGGAGCCTACAATGAGCAGTTCTTC. Residues: CASSVDGGAYNEQFF.

To note about this clone: Other nucleotide sequences in the sample specify the same CDR3. The chain is built from TRBV5-6 and TRBJ2-7, with 10 bases matching TRBD1. Germline V gene data show CDR1 as SGHDT and CDR2 as YYEEEE. V shed 8 bases and J 0 bases; nucleotides not matched to a gene: 8. This CDR3 comprises 15 residues. CDR3 amino acids: CASSRGDRGSYEQYF. CDR3 sequence (DNA): TGTGCCAGTAGCCGTGGGGACAGGGGCTCCTACGAGCAGTACTTC.

This chain links TRBV7-3 with TRBJ1-1; D remains unclear. Trimming left V 6 bases short and J 5 bases short, with 13 bases between. CDR3 length: 13 amino acids. The germline V gene encodes CDR1 SGHTA and CDR2 FQGTGA. This CDR3 reads CASSQRVDTEAFF. In nucleotides, the CDR3 is TGTGCCAGCAGTCAACGGGTGGATACTGAAGCTTTCTTT.

The chain uses TRBV5-1 and TRBJ1-4; D possibly corresponds to TRBD1 (6 bases). Between the trimmed V and J ends, which lost 0 bases and 8 bases, there was a span of 14 bases. The CDR3 covers 15 residues. Germline CDR1 and CDR2: SGHRS and YFSETQ. This CDR3 is CASSLEAGEGEKLFF. The CDR3 coding sequence is TGCGCCAGCAGCTTGGAGGCAGGGGAGGGCGAAAAACTGTTTTTT. Complete variable domain (other parts from reference TRBV5-1 and TRBJ1-4): KAGVTQTPRYLIKTRGQQVTLSCSPISGHRSVSWYQQTPGQGLQFLFEYFSETQRNKGNFPGRFSGRQFSNSRSEMNVSTLELGDSALYLCASSLEAGEGEKLFFGSGTQLSVL.

This sequence joins TRBV28 and TRBJ2-3; D is perhaps TRBD2 (7 bases). This CDR3 comprises 15 residues. V lost 6 bases and J lost 1, with 14 bases in between. Germline V CDR1 and CDR2: MDHEN, SYDVKM. For the CDR3, the DNA is TGTGCCAGCAGCTCCCGGGGGGCTCGCACAGATACGCAGTATTTT. Its protein is CASSSRGARTDTQYF.

The CDR3 region is CATSRDPVNSPLHF. The CDR3 region has the DNA TGTGCCACCAGCAGAGATCCGGTTAATTCACCCCTCCACTTT. The chain joins TRBV15 to TRBJ1-6; D is unclear. The ends were cut back, 0 bases at V and 6 bases at J, with 6 bases in the middle. This CDR3 contains 14 residues. The germline CDR1 and CDR2 sequences are LNHNV and YYDKDF (reference sequence).

V gene TRBV6-6 combines with J gene TRBJ2-3; D gene ambiguous. Germline V gene lookup returns CDR1 MNHNY and CDR2 SVGAGI (reference sequence). V was cut by 0 bases and J by 9 bases, with 10 bases left in between. The CDR3 runs to 13 residues. CDR3 region: CASSYSYQGTQYF. The CDR3 nucleotides read TGTGCCAGCAGTTACTCGTATCAAGGGACGCAGTATTTT.

This sequence joins TRBV5-1 and TRBJ1-3, with D unclear. Trimming removed 0 bases from V and 1 base from J, with 8 bases in between. CDR3 size: 15 residues. CDR1 is SGHRS and CDR2 is YFSETQ in the germline V gene. This chain's CDR3 is CASSLAGMSGNTIYF. DNA of the CDR3: TGCGCCAGCAGCTTGGCCGGGATGTCTGGAAACACCATATATTTT.

The V gene is TRBV2, the J gene TRBJ2-2, with 8 bases that match TRBD2. With V trimmed by 6 bases and J by 6 bases, 9 bases remained unmatched. The length of the CDR3 is 15 residues. Germline CDR1 and CDR2: SNHLY and FYNNEI. The CDR3 spells CASRPPGLESGELFF. As DNA, the CDR3 is TGTGCCAGCAGACCTCCGGGACTAGAGTCCGGGGAGCTGTTTTTT.

This clone was seen a single time. The V gene is TRBV27, the J gene TRBJ2-1; 15 bases agree with TRBD2. Germline V gives CDR1 MNHEY, CDR2 SMNVEV (reference sequence). The CDR3 consists of 15 residues. J gave up 9 bases and V 5 bases, and 5 bases lay outside the gene matches. The CDR3 is CASSLRGLAGGEQFF. The CDR3 coding sequence is TGTGCCAGCAGTCTCAGGGGACTAGCGGGAGGTGAGCAGTTCTTC.

The chain is built from TRBV6-6 and TRBJ1-4, with 8 bases that match TRBD1. J was trimmed by 6 bases and V by 0 bases; bases with no gene match: 6. The CDR3 runs to 16 residues. Germline loops: CDR1 MNHNY, CDR2 SVGAGI (reference sequence). CDR3 residues: CASSYSAGGLDEKLFF. For the CDR3, the DNA is TGTGCCAGCAGTTACTCGGCAGGGGGCTTGGATGAAAAACTGTTTTTT.

The chain has TRBV18 and TRBJ2-7; TRBD1 agrees at 7 bases. CDR3 length: 16 amino acids. J was trimmed by 2 bases and V by 6 bases; bases with no gene match: 13. Germline CDR1 and CDR2: KGHSH and LQKENI. CDR3 DNA: TGTGCCAGCTCCCAATCCCGGGACAGTACCACCTACGAGCAGTACTTC. It codes for CASSQSRDSTTYEQYF.

The rearrangement joins TRBV5-1 to TRBJ1-5; maybe TRBD1 (5 bases). CDR1 is SGHRS, CDR2 YFSETQ, per germline. The V end lost 0 bases, the J end lost 2 bases, and 9 bases lay between the germline ends. CDR3 size: 15 residues. The DNA of the CDR3 is TGCGCCAGCAGCTTGGCAGGGTGGGGCAATCAGCCCCAGCATTTT. This gives the protein CASSLAGWGNQPQHF.